A single sample gave rise to the 20 T cell receptor beta chains below, sequenced in a study of cytomegalovirus exposure and HLA in healthy donors. Vbeta (60) and Jbeta (13) primers were used in the PCR. The table came from immunoSEQ multiplex PCR; TCRdb's copy has only in-frame clones and leaves some out. Counted here are approximately 150,000 clones, roughly 80% occurring once; the ten biggest clones make up around 7.2%. The sequenced sample was PBMCs. Every receptor here comes from a man aged 25 to 45 in good health and CMV-seropositive.

This chain links TRBV7-3 with TRBJ2-2; TRBD1 is a possible D gene (6 bases). The germline V and J ends were trimmed by 5 bases and 7 bases, with 11 bases remaining between them. Germline assignment: CDR1 SGHTA and CDR2 FQGTGA. The CDR3 has 13 residues. CDR3 loop: CASSSRGGGELFF. The CDR3 nucleotides are TGTGCCAGCAGCAGCCGAGGGGGCGGGGAGCTGTTTTTT.

The chain carries TRBV29-1 and TRBJ2-2; 10 positions agree with TRBD2. CDR3 length equals 15 residues. V trimming: 4 bases; J trimming: 1 base; junction bases outside the gene matches: 3. The germline CDR1 and CDR2 sequences are SQVTM and ANQGSEA. In DNA form, the CDR3 reads TGCAGCGTTGGAGCGGGGGGGATGAACACCGGGGAGCTGTTTTTT. It is translated as CSVGAGGMNTGELFF.

The chain joins TRBV6-1 to TRBJ2-2; 9 bases map to TRBD1. With 4 bases clipped from V and 0 bases from J, the junction kept 0 bases outside the gene matches. Germline lookup yields CDR1 MNHNS and CDR2 SASEGT. There are 15 residues in the CDR3. CDR3: CASSGQGANTGELFF. Here the CDR3 DNA reads TGTGCCAGCAGTGGACAGGGGGCGAACACCGGGGAGCTGTTTTTT.

J is TRBJ1-1 and V is TRBV6-5; 11 bases fit TRBD1. CDR1 and CDR2 (germline): MNHEY, SVGAGI. The CDR3 is 15 amino acids. The V gene end was trimmed by 5 bases and the J gene end by 2 bases; junction bases not matched to a gene: 4. CDR3 nucleotides: TGTGCCAGCAGTCGGGACAGGGGGAGTAACACTGAAGCTTTCTTT. Its protein product is CASSRDRGSNTEAFF.

This chain joins TRBV2 and TRBJ2-7; D possibly corresponds to TRBD2 (7 bases). Trimming took 7 bases from V and 7 from J, leaving 17 bases between them. The CDR3 consists of 13 residues. Germline CDR1 is SNHLY and CDR2 is FYNNEI. Here the CDR3 DNA reads TGTGCCAGCACTCTCTTCGGGGGGCAGGAGCAGTACTTC. Translating gives CASTLFGGQEQYF.

This chain connects TRBV6-6 to TRBJ2-2; TRBD2 matches at 8 bases. V lost 2 bases, J lost 0 bases, and 2 bases stayed unmatched. There are 16 residues in the CDR3. Germline assignment: CDR1 MNHNY and CDR2 SVGAGI (reference sequence). CDR3 loop: CASSYVGGANTGELFF. CDR3 coding DNA: TGTGCCAGCAGTTACGTCGGGGGGGCGAACACCGGGGAGCTGTTTTTT.

This clone was picked up a small number of times. This chain uses TRBV15 with TRBJ2-1; TRBD2 might be the D (6 bases). CDR1 and CDR2 (germline): LNHNV, YYDKDF (reference sequence). V gave up 4 bases and J gave up 8 bases, with 15 bases separating them. CDR3 length: 14 residues. In DNA, the CDR3 is TGTGCCACCAGCAAGGGCGGGACCGCGGATGAGCAGTTCTTC. It yields the protein CATSKGGTADEQFF.

The V and J genes are TRBV6-1 and TRBJ2-7; 12 bases are shared with TRBD2. From germline, CDR1 is MNHNS and CDR2 SASEGT. J was trimmed by 3 bases and V by 5 bases; bases with no gene match: 2. The CDR3 sequence is 14 residues long. The CDR3 DNA is TGTGCCAGCAGTCGGACTAGCGGGATCTACGAGCAGTACTTC. It yields the protein CASSRTSGIYEQYF.

V gene TRBV6-1 combines with J gene TRBJ2-5; 9 nucleotides agree with TRBD2. The J call could be wrong; TRBJ2-7 is a better fit for the DNA end. Germline CDR1 MNHNS, CDR2 SASEGT. This CDR3 contains 14 residues. This CDR3 reads CASRPQREDPEQYF. For the CDR3, the DNA is TGTGCCAGCAGACCCCAGCGGGAGGACCCCGAGCAGTACTTC.

This clone appeared a few times. The chain carries TRBV10-2 and TRBJ2-7, with D possibly matching TRBD2 (5 bases). V lost 0 bases to trimming and J lost 0 bases, with 9 bases between them. In germline, CDR1 is WSHSY, CDR2 SAAADI. The CDR3 loop spans 15 amino acids. The CDR3 DNA reads TGCGCCAGCAGTGAGTCACGGGGAATCTCCTACGAGCAGTACTTC. This encodes CASSESRGISYEQYF.

The V gene is TRBV5-1, the J gene TRBJ2-3; 9 nucleotides line up with TRBD2. Looked up from germline, CDR1 is SGHRS and CDR2 is YFSETQ. The CDR3 loop spans 16 amino acids. V shed 1 base, J shed 0 bases, and the junction held 3 bases outside the gene matches. The CDR3 DNA reads as TGCGCCAGCAGCTTGTCGGCGGGAGGGAGCACAGATACGCAGTATTTT. It encodes CASSLSAGGSTDTQYF. Looking up the rest from reference TRBV5-1 and TRBJ2-3 gives the full variable domain: KAGVTQTPRYLIKTRGQQVTLSCSPISGHRSVSWYQQTPGQGLQFLFEYFSETQRNKGNFPGRFSGRQFSNSRSEMNVSTLELGDSALYLCASSLSAGGSTDTQYFGPGTRLTVL.

V and J are TRBV29-1 and TRBJ1-1; D gene unclear. CDR1 is SQVTM, CDR2 ANQGSEA, per germline. V was clipped by 2 bases and J by 3 bases, with 4 bases between them. The CDR3 runs 11 residues. CDR3 coding DNA: TGCAGCGTTGAACAGTACACTGAAGCTTTCTTT. Amino acid sequence: CSVEQYTEAFF.

This chain connects TRBV19 to TRBJ2-7; D is possibly TRBD1 (5 bases). CDR1 and CDR2 (germline): LNHDA, SQIVND (reference sequence). The CDR3 totals 14 residues. Trimming pared 1 base from V and 1 base from J, leaving 8 bases between. CDR3 sequence (DNA): TGTGCCAGTAGTATAGGCCCAGGGTCCTACGAGCAGTACTTC. Translation: CASSIGPGSYEQYF.

J is TRBJ2-1 and V is TRBV21-1; TRBD1 is the table's D call and was not checked against the DNA. TRBV21-1 is a listed pseudogene. CDR3 size: 15 residues. The CDR3 reads CASSKAIGTGIEQFF. The DNA of the CDR3 is TGTGCCAGCAGCAAAGCTATTGGGACAGGGATTGAGCAGTTCTTC.

V usage is TRBV27 and J usage is TRBJ2-7; the match to TRBD1 covers 9 bases. Germline V gene sequence: CDR1 MNHEY, CDR2 SMNVEV (reference sequence). V was clipped by 6 bases and J by 2 bases; unmatched bases: 5. This CDR3 is 14 amino acids long. The chain's CDR3 is CASSPGQGPYEQYF. The CDR3 bases are TGTGCCAGCAGCCCGGGACAGGGTCCCTACGAGCAGTACTTC.

This chain connects TRBV28 to TRBJ1-2; 7 bases are a match to TRBD1. CDR1 and CDR2 from the germline V gene are MDHEN and SYDVKM. This CDR3 comprises 14 residues. With V trimmed by 4 bases and J by 7 bases, 9 bases remained unmatched. CDR3 DNA: TGTGCCAGCAGTTCCGAGACAGGGAGGTTTGGCTACACCTTC. Translation: CASSSETGRFGYTF.

V usage is TRBV20-1 and J usage is TRBJ2-1; D unresolved. The germline V gene encodes CDR1 DFQATT and CDR2 SNEGSKA (reference sequence). The CDR3 runs 11 residues. Trimming took off 3 bases at V and 10 bases at J, with 10 bases between the two ends. This chain's CDR3 is CSASRIREQFF. In DNA, the CDR3 is TGCAGTGCTAGTAGAATTCGGGAGCAGTTCTTC.

This clone was detected ten times or more. This chain links TRBV13 with TRBJ2-1, with D possibly TRBD1 on 8 matching bases. CDR3 length: 15 residues. Trimming took 5 bases from V and 15 from J, leaving 26 bases between them. The germline V gene has CDR1 PRHDT and CDR2 FYEKMQ (reference sequence). CDR3 sequence: CASSGRTGRDVVPFF. Here the CDR3 DNA reads TGTGCCAGCAGCGGACGGACAGGGAGGGATGTCGTCCCGTTCTTC.

The chain employs TRBV28 and TRBJ1-2; D possibly corresponds to TRBD1 (6 bases). This CDR3 is built from 16 residues. CDR1 is MDHEN, CDR2 SYDVKM, per germline. With 6 bases removed from V and 1 base from J, the gap between germline ends came to 18 bases. The CDR3, as DNA: TGTGCCAGCAGCGACTTGAACAGGGACCTTAACTATGGCTACACCTTC. It is translated as CASSDLNRDLNYGYTF.

V is TRBV28 and J is TRBJ1-2, with 11 bases identical to TRBD1. The CDR3 runs 14 residues. Germline values: CDR1 MDHEN, CDR2 SYDVKM. V trimming: 6 bases; J trimming: 8 bases; junction bases outside the gene matches: 8. CDR3 region: CASRTDRGQGGYTF. The CDR3 nucleotides are TGTGCCAGCAGAACGGACAGGGGGCAAGGAGGCTACACCTTC.